This TCR beta chain comes out of a study of shared clonotypes between healthy human individuals. General study results and limits: Rarefaction curves obtained for sorted subsets showed sequencing incomplete despite large depth. There were few donors, and this limited the genetic and exposure-history diversity represented.

Trimming cost V 2 bases and J 4 bases; bases outside gene matches: 2. Germline V gene data show CDR1 as SQVTM and CDR2 as ANQGSEA. The CDR3 extends over 13 amino acids. Replicate sorted-subset PCRs were loaded with around 0.2 ug DNA, roughly 33,000 T cell genomes. The method was immunoSEQ multiplex PCR; TCRdb's version includes in-frame clones alone and lacks a portion of them. The sample yields fewer than 850,000 clones, approximately 96% seen once. In regard to this clone: The antigen is unknown.

Naive CD8 populations comprised CD45RO-negative cells positively selected for CCR7, excluding terminally differentiated effector memory CD45RA+ cells. The receptor's source is a man younger than 45 in good health. Sequencing input: naive CD8+ T cells sorted from blood. The J gene is TRBJ2-7, the V gene TRBV29-1, with 10 nucleotides matching TRBD2. This CDR3 is CSVEPAGGYEQYF. CDR3 in DNA: TGCAGCGTTGAACCAGCGGGAGGGTACGAGCAGTACTTC.